This T cell receptor beta chain was documented in a study of T cells in Graves' hyperthyroidism and ophthalmopathy. The wider study: Peripheral blood specimens were obtained at initial diagnosis, prior to any treatment.

Germline CDR1 reads SGHTA; CDR2 reads FQGTGA. This CDR3 is 15 amino acids long. V dropped 0 bases and J dropped 8; count of bases not matched to a gene: 7. Amplified regions were TCR beta CDR3 sequences from RNA transcripts. The HTBI primer set was used in a first-round RT-PCR of the TCR CDR3. TCRdb re-derived calls from the multiplex PCR reads in MiXCR, one entry per CDR3 protein. The table has fewer than 650,000 distinct CDR3 sequences, 14% seen once. What was sequenced was blood. This TCR came from a woman aged 40 to 50 with Graves' hyperthyroidism. The chain has TRBV7-3 and TRBJ2-1; 7 positions match TRBD2. CDR3 sequence: CASSLTAGVADEQFF. CDR3 coding DNA: TGTGCCAGCAGCTTAACCGCGGGAGTAGCTGATGAGCAGTTCTTC.